The T cell receptor (beta chain) described here comes from a study of human T cells and chemical hapten exposure listed by TCRdb under 2021. Background on the whole study: For sensitization, 2% DPC in acetone was applied to a 2 cm by 2 cm area of upper inner arm skin. In alopecia patients, the study followed how the peripheral blood TCR repertoire changed in vivo over primary and secondary sensitization to diphenylcyclopropenone (DPC), a hapten. Libraries were combined into a pool for sequencing, and differences in TCR yield between samples came mainly from small differences in library volumes within the pool. Blood samples were taken from patients before sensitization (week 0) and at 2, 6 and about 24 weeks after DPC sensitization. The mostly female patient cohort included alopecia areata with under or over 50% scalp involvement, alopecia totalis and alopecia universalis. Weekly therapeutic DPC doses were additionally applied to the scalp of patients throughout the roughly 25-week study period. Twenty-nine alopecia patients gave blood for TCR sequencing at one to four time points (pre-sensitization, 2, 6 and 24 weeks). Patch testing on the upper back used Finn chambers containing 0.01% DPC, with scoring done after 6 days according to International Contact Dermatitis Research Group standards. Findings and caveats that apply to the study as a whole: Expanded TCRs formed significantly more large CDR3 similarity clusters than pre-sensitization or healthy control sets, consistent with antigen-driven responses. The number of TCRs above 1 in 1000 frequency did not change with DPC sensitization; there was no evidence of global repertoire structure alterations. After repeated subsampling, changes were observed in the strength of the expansion versus patch-test correlation and in the threshold at which the correlation became significant. Because all patients had alopecia, a presumed autoimmune disease, the immune response of the patients might differ from that of healthy individuals. Patch test score was positively correlated with the number of PT1 expanded TCRs, with significance at thresholds 8, 16 and 32 but not at 4.

The sample's time point label, decoded: patch test 2, 6 weeks after DPC sensitization. The treatment or condition label of this sample denotes: therapeutic diphenylcyclopropenone sensitization with weekly scalp DPC. At every patch-test visit, the blood draw took place before the patch test was put on. Patients were considered eligible if aged 18 to 70, diagnosed with alopecia and deemed suitable for DPC therapy, and patients were excluded if pregnant. Total RNA was isolated from unfractionated whole blood collected in Tempus Blood RNA tubes. Trimming costs V 5 bases and J 0 bases, and their ends lie 14 bases apart. CDR1 and CDR2 were assigned from the germline V gene as MDHEN and SYDVKM. From the cysteine through the phenylalanine, the CDR3 covers 16 amino acids. Solely the CDR3 DNA is kept, with 48 bases framed from the first base. Library preparation used RACE. These reads were obtained on a NextSeq 500. During library preparation, unique molecular identifiers were attached to individual cDNA molecules so that TCRs could be counted quantitatively and reproducibly. Each blood RNA sample was used to sequence both TCR alpha and TCR beta chains. The authors' analysis ran thus. A median of about 100,000 TCRs per sample was observed, with a range of roughly 23,224 to 750,000. The Decombinator software suite was used to annotate the V, J and CDR3 of the TCR reads. For PS versus PT1 abundance plots, all samples were subsampled to the same number of TCRs (28,000). TCRs were defined as expanded if absent before sensitization and observed at least eight times at the 2-week time point. The public reads were reanalyzed by TCRdb: fastp trimming at Q25, MiXCR alignment, in-frame beta chains only. One record per CDR3 amino acid sequence lists the most common genes and DNA. The V and J calls follow TCRdb's processing rather than the paper's. The sample includes about 140,000 distinct CDR3 sequences, with 12% observed a single time. The ten largest clones add up to 1.4% of the sample.

This clonotype has a handful of counts. What this receptor recognizes is not known. Within one base of it there is no much larger clone, and no base qualities were kept. This material consisted of whole blood, taken in connection with sensitization to the hapten diphenylcyclopropenone (DPC). The receptor was isolated from a woman aged 45 to 65 with alopecia areata. Some clones in this sample may be carry-over from other donors' samples. Rearrangement joined TRBV28 to TRBJ2-1, with the D gene not clear enough to name. The CDR3 in this case is CASSDGALSSYNEQFF. The nucleotide sequence is TGTGCCAGCAGTGACGGAGCCCTGAGCTCCTACAATGAGCAGTTCTTC.